This entry lists 21 T cell receptor beta chains sequenced from one sample in a study of identical twins. TCRdb independently ran MiXCR on the 5' RACE reads; one entry per CDR3 protein. The sample holds some 900,000 distinct CDR3 sequences, roughly 12% seen once. This sample also belongs to another study, concerning yellow fever vaccine responses in identical twins.

Source material: PBMCs. The receptors stem from a woman under 30 in good health.

This clonotype was counted a few times. The rearrangement joins TRBV7-4 to TRBJ2-7; 10 bases line up with TRBD2. The CDR3 covers 15 residues. With V trimmed by 6 bases and J by 3 bases, 8 bases remained unmatched. In germline, CDR1 is SGHVT, CDR2 SQSDAQ. The CDR3 DNA reads TGTGCCAGCAGACCTGGACTAGCGGCCTACTACGAGCAGTACTTC. Translating it yields CASRPGLAAYYEQYF.

J is TRBJ1-4 and V is TRBV6-1, with a possible D match to TRBD1 (6 bases). This CDR3 comprises 15 residues. Germline V CDR1 and CDR2: MNHNS, SASEGT. V lost 6 bases and J 8 bases, leaving 19 bases between the germline ends. DNA of the CDR3: TGTGCCAGCAGGAGAAACAGGGCGATTGAGGAAAAACTGTTTTTT. Translating gives CASRRNRAIEEKLFF.

This clonotype has just a few counts. V gene TRBV24-1 combines with J gene TRBJ2-2; D might be TRBD1 (6 bases). The CDR3 contains 15 residues. Trimming took 6 bases from V and 3 from J, leaving 13 bases between them. Germline V gives CDR1 KGHDR, CDR2 SFDVKD. The CDR3 loop reads CATSTQGSDTGELFF. CDR3 DNA sequence: TGTGCCACCAGTACTCAGGGGTCGGACACCGGGGAGCTGTTTTTT.

The chain combines TRBV20-1 with TRBJ2-7, with 9 bases matching TRBD1. The CDR3 extends over 13 amino acids. CDR1 is DFQATT, CDR2 SNEGSKA, per germline (reference sequence). Trimming took 7 bases from V and 3 from J; bases not matched to a gene: 7. The DNA for the CDR3 is TGCAGTGTCCCGCGGACAGGGGACTACGAGCAGTACGTC. It specifies CSVPRTGDYEQYV.

The table lists this clonotype with a few counts. DNA of the CDR3: TGCAGCGTTGACAATCGCGGGTCCTGGGGTGAGCAGTTCTTC. This translates into CSVDNRGSWGEQFF. The chain carries TRBV29-1 and TRBJ2-1, with a possible D match to TRBD2 (5 bases). This CDR3 is built from 14 residues. Germline V gives CDR1 SQVTM, CDR2 ANQGSEA. Trimming removed 3 bases from V and 9 bases from J, with 18 bases in between.

The rearrangement links TRBV7-8 to TRBJ2-7; 9 nucleotides agree with TRBD2. Trimming removed 1 base from V and 6 bases from J; junction bases left unmatched: 7. The CDR3 covers 15 residues. Germline lookup yields CDR1 SGHVS and CDR2 FQNEAQ. CDR3 DNA: TGTGCCAGCAGCTTAGTGGGGACTAGCATGATCGAGCAGTACTTC. As protein: CASSLVGTSMIEQYF.

In this sample, this clonotype turned up a few times. The CDR3 protein is CASSLEGTSIYTQYF. The CDR3 region has the DNA TGTGCCAGCAGCTTAGAAGGGACTAGTATCTATACGCAGTATTTT. This chain joins TRBV7-2 and TRBJ2-3; 8 bases fit TRBD2. Unmatched junction bases numbered 7, after V lost 1 base and J lost 7 bases. Germline values: CDR1 SGHTA, CDR2 FQGNSA. CDR3 length: 15 residues. The variable domain in full, completed from reference TRBV7-2 and TRBJ2-3, reads GAGVSQSPSNKVTEKGKDVELRCDPISGHTALYWYRQSLGQGLEFLIYFQGNSAPDKSGLPSDRFSAERTGGSVSTLTIQRTQQEDSAVYLCASSLEGTSIYTQYFGPGTRLTVL.

V usage is TRBV6-2 or TRBV6-3 and J usage is TRBJ2-7, with D unresolved. The CDR3 consists of 12 residues. The germline V gene encodes CDR1 MNHEY and CDR2 SVGEGT. Trimming stripped 6 bases from V and 6 bases from J, with 12 bases between. CDR3 nucleotide sequence: TGTGCCAGCAGGCCCAACAGAGGCGAGCAGTACTTC. Encoded protein: CASRPNRGEQYF.

This clonotype turned up a few times. V is TRBV12-3 or TRBV12-4 and J is TRBJ2-3, with D possibly being TRBD2 (6 bases). The CDR3 is 14 residues long. Trimming took 5 bases from V and 2 from J, leaving 11 bases between them. CDR3 DNA: TGTGCCAGCAGTGTGACTAGATTCACAGATACGCAGTATTTT. It is translated as CASSVTRFTDTQYF.

The chain is built from TRBV5-5 and TRBJ1-3; TRBD1 might be the D (5 bases). Germline lookup yields CDR1 SGHKS and CDR2 YYEKEE (reference sequence). The CDR3 runs 15 residues. Trimming took off 4 bases at V and 4 bases at J, with 15 bases between the two ends. CDR3 protein: CASSTGGSAGNTIYF. CDR3 nucleotide sequence: TGTGCCAGCAGCACCGGGGGGTCGGCCGGAAACACCATATATTTT.

This clonotype has a count of ten or more. The CDR3 here is CASSFRGENTGELFF. The CDR3 DNA reads TGTGCCAGCAGTTTTCGGGGAGAGAACACCGGGGAGCTGTTTTTT. The chain couples TRBV12-3 or TRBV12-4 to TRBJ2-2; D perhaps matches TRBD2 (5 bases). The CDR3 contains 15 residues. The V and J ends lost 3 bases and 1 base respectively, with 9 bases between them.

On this clonotype itself: Its ends do not fully match the called genes, so a read error is possible. V gene TRBV10-3 combines with J gene TRBJ2-3, with TRBD2 matching 11 bases. The CDR3 spans 15 residues. The germline V gene encodes CDR1 ENHRY and CDR2 SYGVKD. CDR3 loop: CAIRELAGGPDTQYF. The CDR3, as DNA: TGTGCCATCAGGGAGTTAGCGGGGGGGCCAGATACGCAGTATTTT.

This chain connects TRBV20-1 to TRBJ2-3; a possible D gene is TRBD2 (6 bases). Germline V CDR1 and CDR2: DFQATT, SNEGSKA (reference sequence). The CDR3 spans 15 residues. The V end lost 6 bases, the J end lost 0 bases, and 16 bases lay between the germline ends. This CDR3 reads CSARGAGDSTDTQYF. CDR3 coding DNA: TGCAGTGCCCGCGGGGCTGGAGATAGCACAGATACGCAGTATTTT.

The sample holds many counts of this clonotype. The genes are TRBV5-1 and TRBJ1-2; D is ambiguous. Germline CDR1 is SGHRS and CDR2 is YFSETQ. V gave up 2 bases and J gave up 1 base, with 6 bases separating them. The CDR3 spans 13 residues. This CDR3 reads CASSLSLNYGYTF. Written as DNA, the CDR3 is TGCGCCAGCAGCTTATCCCTTAACTATGGCTACACCTTC.

The CDR3 bases are TGTGCCAGCAGCGCCATGACCCTCGGTAACAGGGGCGAGCAGTACTTC. This encodes CASSAMTLGNRGEQYF. The chain combines TRBV5-6 with TRBJ2-7; 7 bases map to TRBD1. The CDR3 sequence is 16 residues long. The ends lost 4 bases at V and 6 bases at J; junction bases unmatched: 16. CDR1 is SGHDT, CDR2 YYEEEE, per germline.

The rearrangement links TRBV27 to TRBJ2-7; possibly TRBD2 for D (6 bases). With 3 bases removed from V and 3 bases from J, the gap between germline ends came to 9 bases. This CDR3 has 13 amino acids. Per germline, CDR1 MNHEY and CDR2 SMNVEV (reference sequence). This CDR3 is CASSFSGGYEQYF. CDR3 in DNA: TGTGCCAGCAGTTTCTCCGGGGGCTACGAGCAGTACTTC.

The rearrangement uses TRBV19 and TRBJ2-5; D is perhaps TRBD2 (6 bases). The CDR3 length is 13 residues. Trimming pared 11 bases from V and 3 bases from J, leaving 16 bases between. Per germline, CDR1 LNHDA and CDR2 SQIVND (reference sequence). CDR3 loop: CAPRREAKETQYF. In DNA, the CDR3 is TGTGCCCCTCGGAGGGAAGCGAAAGAGACCCAGTACTTC.

This clonotype was seen a single time. This sequence joins TRBV18 and TRBJ2-6; 7 bases agree with TRBD1. V trimming: 3 bases; J trimming: 0 bases; junction bases outside the gene matches: 8. The germline V gene encodes CDR1 KGHSH and CDR2 LQKENI. The CDR3 has 18 residues. CDR3 DNA sequence: TGTGCCAGCTCACCGGGACAGACATCCTTCTCTGGGGCCAACGTCCTGACTTTC. It yields the protein CASSPGQTSFSGANVLTF.

The chain employs TRBV6-5 and TRBJ2-7; TRBD1 agrees at 8 bases. This CDR3 is 16 amino acids long. The germline gives CDR1 MNHEY, CDR2 SVGAGI. V lost 2 bases, J lost 5 bases, and 11 bases stayed unmatched. As DNA, the CDR3 is TGTGCCAGCAGTTACGAACCCAGGGGGCACGACCACGAGCAGTACGTC. Translated: CASSYEPRGHDHEQYV.

This clonotype occurred a few times. The rearrangement uses TRBV5-1 and TRBJ2-1; 12 positions agree with TRBD2. The CDR3 has 15 amino acids. Germline loops: CDR1 SGHRS, CDR2 YFSETQ. V shed 4 bases, J shed 9 bases, and the junction held 8 bases outside the gene matches. The CDR3 sequence: CASSLTSGRGGEQFF. The CDR3 nucleotides read TGCGCCAGCAGCCTGACTAGCGGGAGAGGAGGTGAGCAGTTCTTC.

At least ten counts were recorded for this clonotype. J is TRBJ2-7 and V is TRBV5-1; weak D call: TRBD1 (6 bases). The CDR3 spans 14 residues. The V and J ends lost 4 bases and 0 bases respectively, with 11 bases between them. CDR1 and CDR2 from the germline V gene are SGHRS and YFSETQ. CDR3 in amino acids: CASSPGASSYEQYF. CDR3 bases: TGCGCCAGCAGCCCAGGGGCGAGCTCCTACGAGCAGTACTTC. The whole variable domain, remainder taken from reference TRBV5-1 and TRBJ2-7, is KAGVTQTPRYLIKTRGQQVTLSCSPISGHRSVSWYQQTPGQGLQFLFEYFSETQRNKGNFPGRFSGRQFSNSRSEMNVSTLELGDSALYLCASSPGASSYEQYFGPGTRLTVT.